These T cell receptor beta chains were read from a single sample in a study of regulatory T cells in long-lasting Graves disease. TCRdb independently ran MiXCR on the multiplex PCR reads; one entry per CDR3 protein. The sample holds around 400,000 distinct CDR3 sequences; around 15% are singletons and the top ten take 22%. The source material was peripheral blood mononuclear cells (PBMCs), sampled at new diagnosis, from a patient treated with antithyroid drugs. These receptors all stem from a female donor with Graves disease. CDR3s include the opening cysteine and the closing phenylalanine or tryptophan. D genes are given only for firm matches. Some rows have no size entry. The others give once, few or many, or a class for an expanded clone.

D gene,clone size,V gene,J gene,CDR3 DNA,CDR3 protein
-,few,TRBV29-1,TRBJ2-1,TGCAGCGTTGAAGATCTTGGACAGTACTACAATGAGCAGTTCTTC,CSVEDLGQYYNEQFF
-,many,TRBV29-1,TRBJ1-2,TGCAGCGTTAATCAAGGGGACTATGGCTACACCTTC,CSVNQGDYGYTF
-,many,TRBV28,TRBJ2-1,TGTGCCAGCAGCTCCCCGGTGCATGAGCAGTTCTTC,CASSSPVHEQFF
TRBD2,many,TRBV19,TRBJ2-5,TGTGCCAGTAGTCCCTACCTAGCGGGAGGAGAGACCCAGTACTTC,CASSPYLAGGETQYF
TRBD2,many,TRBV6-1,TRBJ2-1,TGTGCCAGCAGTGGACTAGCGGGACTAACCGAGCAGTTCTTC,CASSGLAGLTEQFF
TRBD1,-,TRBV3-1,TRBJ1-5,TGTGCCAGCATCCCCCGGGACAGTGCCCGTGGACTTCAGCCCCAGCATTTT,CASIPRDSARGLQPQHF
-,many,TRBV3-1,TRBJ2-3,TGTGCCAGCAGCCAAGATCTTTCCACAGATACGCAGTATTTT,CASSQDLSTDTQYF
-,few,TRBV27,TRBJ2-1,TGTGCCAGCAGTTTTCCCGGGCGCCGTCACAATGAGCAGTTCTTC,CASSFPGRRHNEQFF
-,-,TRBV27,TRBJ2-7,TGTGCCAGCAGTTTAAACAGGGATACCTACGAGCAGTACTTC,CASSLNRDTYEQYF
-,-,TRBV6-2/TRBV6-3,TRBJ1-5,TGTGCCAGCAGTGAAGGCGGCGGCCCGTATAGCAATCAGCCCCAGCATTTT,CASSEGGGPYSNQPQHF
-,-,TRBV12-3/TRBV12-4,TRBJ1-1,TGTGCCAGCAGTTTAAGGCCTATGAACACTGAAGCTTTCTTT,CASSLRPMNTEAFF
-,many,TRBV24-1,TRBJ2-7,TGTGCCACCAGTGAGGGATACGAGCAGTACTTC,CATSEGYEQYF
TRBD1,many,TRBV30,TRBJ1-2,TGTGCCTGGACCCCGGACAGGGCCTACTATGGCTACACCTTC,CAWTPDRAYYGYTF
-,few,TRBV19,TRBJ1-4,TGTGCCAGTAGCGGGGGGACACCCCTAAATGAAAAACTGTTTTTT,CASSGGTPLNEKLFF
-,many,TRBV2,TRBJ1-1,TGTGCCAGCAGTGGAATTACAAGGGGTTTT,CASSGITRGF
-,many,TRBV12-3/TRBV12-4,TRBJ2-5,TGTGCCAGCAGTCCCGGCCCTCAGGGGGAGACCCAGTACTTC,CASSPGPQGETQYF